These T cell receptor beta chains were read from a single sample in a study of technical replicates of blood from several donors. Repertoires were generated with immunoSEQ multiplex PCR, while TCRdb's copy carries only in-frame clones and drops some. This table holds over 85,000 clones, about 95% found once. Sequencing input: T cells isolated from PBMCs. Every receptor here comes from a human donor in good health. Each CDR3 is given with its conserved first and last residue. A D gene is named only where the DNA matches it firmly. Clone size is not always given. Where it is, it says once, few, many or a class for expanded clones.

>TRBV10-3|TRBD2|NA|TRBJ2-1
CAISEGHTSGSPFNEQFF
TGTGCCATCAGTGAGGGCCACACTAGCGGGAGCCCGTTCAATGAGCAGTTCTTC
>TRBV19|TRBD1|NA|TRBJ2-5
CASSIGGQGARETQYF
TGTGCCAGTAGTATTGGGGGACAGGGGGCAAGAGAGACCCAGTACTTC
>TRBV5-4|NA|NA|TRBJ2-2
CASSPRVDYLGELFF
TGTGCCAGCAGCCCCCGAGTAGACTATCTCGGGGAGCTGTTTTTT
>TRBV7-2|NA|NA|TRBJ2-7
CASSRLRQGPPYEQYF
TGTGCCAGCAGCCGCCTGAGGCAGGGTCCTCCCTACGAGCAGTACTTC
>TRBV6-1|TRBD1|NA|TRBJ2-7
CASSPDRDFPYEQYF
TGTGCCAGCAGCCCGGACAGGGACTTCCCCTACGAGCAGTACTTC
>TRBV30|NA|NA|TRBJ2-7
CAWETQGWQTSYEQYF
TGTGCCTGGGAGACTCAGGGGTGGCAAACCTCCTACGAGCAGTACTTC
>TRBV18|NA|NA|TRBJ2-5
CASSLDNLRETQYF
TGTGCCAGCTCACTTGACAATCTCCGGGAGACCCAGTACTTC
>TRBV6-5|NA|NA|TRBJ1-1
CASSYSSGRNTEAFF
TGTGCCAGCAGTTACTCTTCAGGGCGGAACACTGAAGCTTTCTTT
>TRBV19|TRBD2|NA|TRBJ2-1
CASSNSGRAFEQFF
TGTGCCAGTAGTAATAGCGGGAGGGCATTTGAGCAGTTCTTC
>TRBV18|TRBD2|NA|TRBJ2-1
CASSPKTSGRNGEQFF
TGTGCCAGCTCACCTAAGACTAGCGGGAGAAATGGTGAGCAGTTCTTC
>TRBV6-8|NA|NA|TRBJ1-3
CASSYAREPLGTGNTIYF
TGTGCCAGCAGTTACGCCCGGGAACCACTCGGGACTGGAAACACCATATATTTT
>TRBV29-1|NA|NA|TRBJ2-5
CSVDRREETQYF
TGCAGCGTTGATCGGCGGGAAGAGACCCAGTACTTC
>TRBV19|TRBD2|once|TRBJ2-3
CASSIGGRAFTDTQYF
TGTGCCAGTAGTATAGGCGGGAGGGCCTTCACAGATACGCAGTATTTT
>TRBV11-2|NA|once|TRBJ2-7
CASSLPSEQYF
TGTGCCAGCAGCTTACCCTCCGAGCAGTACTTC
>TRBV6-1|NA|NA|TRBJ1-1
CASSVSITGGKNTEAFF
TGTGCCAGCAGTGTATCAATTACCGGGGGGAAGAACACTGAAGCTTTCTTT
>TRBV30|TRBD2|NA|TRBJ2-7
CASNLAGGPYEQYF
TGTGCCTCCAATTTAGCGGGAGGGCCCTACGAGCAGTACTTC
>TRBV30|NA|NA|TRBJ2-7
CAWSTVPYEQYF
TGTGCCTGGTCGACAGTACCCTACGAGCAGTACTTC
>TRBV4-2|TRBD1|NA|TRBJ1-1
CASSPGTAEAFF
TGTGCCAGCAGCCCTGGGACAGCTGAAGCTTTCTTT
>TRBV16|NA|NA|TRBJ2-7
CASSQLLAGDRDEQYF
TGTGCCAGCAGCCAACTGCTGGCAGGGGATCGAGACGAGCAGTACTTC
>TRBV27|NA|once|TRBJ2-7
CASSLKGVSYEQYF
TGTGCCAGCAGTTTAAAGGGGGTTAGTTACGAGCAGTACTTC
>TRBV7-9|TRBD1|once|TRBJ1-1
CASSPGTGRTEAFF
TGTGCCAGCAGCCCAGGGACAGGGCGGACTGAAGCTTTCTTT
>TRBV10-1|NA|NA|TRBJ2-5
CASSGDIQETQYF
TGCGCCAGCAGTGGGGACATCCAAGAGACCCAGTACTTC
>TRBV13|TRBD1|NA|TRBJ1-1
CASSWDRGKTFF
TGTGCCAGCAGCTGGGACAGGGGGAAGACTTTCTTT
>TRBV11-3|NA|once|TRBJ2-7
CASSLLASYEQYF
TGTGCCAGCAGCTTACTAGCCAGCTACGAGCAGTACTTC
>TRBV7-6|NA|NA|TRBJ2-1
CASSLYSANEQFF
TGTGCCAGCAGCTTATACTCCGCCAATGAGCAGTTCTTC
>TRBV19|NA|NA|TRBJ2-1
CASSIDRENEQFF
TGTGCCAGTAGTATAGATCGAGAGAATGAGCAGTTCTTC
>TRBV6-1|TRBD1|NA|TRBJ1-4
CASSDGTGINEKLFF
TGTGCCAGCAGTGACGGGACAGGTATTAATGAAAAACTGTTTTTT
>TRBV19|TRBD1|few|TRBJ1-2
CASNDRVDYGYTF
TGTGCCAGTAATGACAGGGTGGACTATGGCTACACCTTC
>TRBV5-1|NA|NA|TRBJ1-1
CASSFNREGNTEAFF
TGCGCCAGCAGCTTCAATCGGGAGGGGAACACTGAAGCTTTCTTT
>TRBV28|TRBD1|NA|TRBJ2-7
CASSLPGQIYEQYF
TGTGCCAGCAGTCTCCCGGGACAGATCTACGAGCAGTACTTC
>TRBV5-1|NA|NA|TRBJ1-3
CASSLDTSGNTIYF
TGCGCCAGCAGCTTGGACACCTCTGGAAACACCATATATTTT
>TRBV6-6|NA|NA|TRBJ2-1
CASSFRVFNNEQFF
TGTGCCAGCAGCTTCAGGGTTTTTAACAATGAGCAGTTCTTC